This T cell receptor beta chain comes out of a study of blood T cells in healthy people across ages. A second PCR, run for 7 to 11 cycles, used a sample-barcoded 5' primer plus a J-beta primer mix. Any given sample supplied a minimum of 2.5 million CDR3-containing paired-end reads. TCRdb re-called the 5' RACE reads through MiXCR, storing one row per CDR3 protein. The sample includes 950,000 to 1,200,000 distinct CDR3 sequences, approximately 38% of them seen just once. The CDR3 length is 14 residues. Trimming shortened V by 3 bases and J by 4 bases, and 10 bases separated the two germline ends. Study outcomes and limitations: Both higher diversity and more naive CD4+ cells marked long-lived donors when set against aged donors.

As to this clonotype: Its specificity is not known.

Material: blood. This sequence was found in a man between 18 and 29 years old in good health. V is TRBV12-3 or TRBV12-4 and J is TRBJ1-5; tentatively, D is TRBD1 (5 bases). The chain's CDR3 is CASSFGGENQPQHF. CDR3 DNA: TGTGCCAGCAGTTTTGGGGGAGAAAATCAGCCCCAGCATTTT.